The T cell receptor beta chain under discussion was sequenced for a study of T cells in Graves' hyperthyroidism and ophthalmopathy. The source material, RNA transcripts, was used to amplify TCR beta CDR3 regions. The primer set for the first-round RT-PCR of the TCR CDR3 was HTBI. MiXCR, applied by TCRdb to the multiplex PCR reads, yields one record per CDR3 protein. The table lists fewer than 350,000 distinct CDR3 sequences, over 15% of them singletons, with roughly 15% in the top ten. This sequence originates from a woman between 40 and 50 years old with Graves' ophthalmopathy. The sequenced sample consisted of blood.

The CDR3 DNA sequence: TGCAGCGTTGAAGATTCAAGGTACGAGCAGTACTTC. This encodes CSVEDSRYEQYF. The genes are TRBV29-1 and TRBJ2-7; D not resolved. The germline V gene encodes CDR1 SQVTM and CDR2 ANQGSEA. CDR3 length: 12 amino acids. The germline V and J ends were trimmed by 0 bases and 4 bases, with 7 bases remaining between them.